The rows below give T cell receptor beta chains drawn from one sample of a study of blood T cell repertoires in COVID-19. The table came from immunoSEQ multiplex PCR; TCRdb's copy has only in-frame clones and leaves some out. The sample has more than 150,000 clones; around 91% are singletons. The sample consisted of peripheral blood. The receptor set was obtained from a man over 45 with acute or convalescent COVID-19. Each CDR3 is given with its conserved first and last residue. The D gene is left open where the match is weak. Some rows mark clone size as missing; the rest say once, few, many or name a class of expanded clone.

abundance: once
j_gene: TRBJ1-1
v_gene: TRBV9
d_gene: .
CDR3aa: CASSVGTLQGAFF
CDR3nt: TGTGCCAGCAGCGTAGGGACACTCCAGGGGGCTTTCTTT

abundance: .
j_gene: TRBJ1-1
v_gene: TRBV9
d_gene: TRBD1
CDR3aa: CASSVGPGQKAFF
CDR3nt: TGTGCCAGCAGCGTAGGGCCGGGACAGAAAGCTTTCTTT

abundance: .
j_gene: TRBJ2-3
v_gene: TRBV3-1/TRBV3-2
d_gene: TRBD1
CDR3aa: CASSPRDSLPWVFGYTQYF
CDR3nt: TGTGCCAGCAGCCCCCGGGACAGTCTACCTTGGGTCTTTGGATATACGCAGTATTTT

abundance: .
j_gene: TRBJ1-3
v_gene: TRBV7-3
d_gene: TRBD1
CDR3aa: CASSPGTGTGNTIYF
CDR3nt: TGTGCCAGCAGCCCCGGGACAGGGACTGGAAACACCATATATTTT

abundance: .
j_gene: TRBJ2-3
v_gene: TRBV2
d_gene: .
CDR3aa: CASATRRLVDTQYF
CDR3nt: TGTGCCAGCGCCACTCGCCGACTAGTGGATACGCAGTATTTT

abundance: .
j_gene: TRBJ2-2
v_gene: TRBV12-3/TRBV12-4
d_gene: TRBD2
CDR3aa: CASRERDTGELFF
CDR3nt: TGTGCCAGCAGGGAGCGGGATACCGGGGAGCTGTTTTTT

abundance: .
j_gene: TRBJ2-2
v_gene: TRBV6-2/TRBV6-3
d_gene: .
CDR3aa: CASSYPLGSQGWDTGELFF
CDR3nt: TGTGCCAGCAGTTACCCCTTAGGTTCGCAGGGATGGGACACCGGGGAGCTGTTTTTT

abundance: once
j_gene: TRBJ2-1
v_gene: TRBV9
d_gene: .
CDR3aa: CASSVGAGNEQFF
CDR3nt: TGTGCCAGCAGCGTAGGGGCAGGGAATGAGCAGTTCTTC

abundance: .
j_gene: TRBJ1-2
v_gene: TRBV10-3
d_gene: .
CDR3aa: CATQSPGLNYGYTF
CDR3nt: TGTGCCACCCAGTCCCCCGGGTTGAACTATGGCTACACCTTC

abundance: .
j_gene: TRBJ1-1
v_gene: TRBV4-1
d_gene: TRBD1
CDR3aa: CASSQGDRNTEAFF
CDR3nt: TGCGCCAGCAGCCAAGGGGACAGAAACACTGAAGCTTTCTTT

abundance: .
j_gene: TRBJ1-1
v_gene: TRBV16
d_gene: TRBD1
CDR3aa: CASSQWKTGDTEAFF
CDR3nt: TGTGCCAGCAGCCAATGGAAAACAGGGGACACTGAAGCTTTCTTT

abundance: .
j_gene: TRBJ1-1
v_gene: TRBV5-1
d_gene: .
CDR3aa: CASSLRQDTEAFF
CDR3nt: TGCGCCAGCAGCCTAAGACAGGACACTGAAGCTTTCTTT

abundance: .
j_gene: TRBJ2-1
v_gene: TRBV15
d_gene: TRBD2
CDR3aa: CATSVDRTSGDNEQFF
CDR3nt: TGTGCCACCAGCGTCGACCGGACTAGCGGGGACAATGAGCAGTTCTTC

abundance: .
j_gene: TRBJ2-1
v_gene: TRBV19
d_gene: TRBD2
CDR3aa: CASNSLGLAGDNEQFF
CDR3nt: TGTGCCAGTAACTCTCTGGGTCTAGCGGGAGACAATGAGCAGTTCTTC

abundance: .
j_gene: TRBJ2-1
v_gene: TRBV6-6
d_gene: TRBD2
CDR3aa: CASSYRVSGSPDEQFF
CDR3nt: TGTGCCAGCAGTTACAGGGTTAGCGGGAGCCCCGATGAGCAGTTCTTC

abundance: .
j_gene: TRBJ1-3
v_gene: TRBV9
d_gene: TRBD1
CDR3aa: CASSVGGTGSFKPGNTIYF
CDR3nt: TGTGCCAGCAGCGTAGGGGGGACAGGGTCCTTCAAACCCGGAAACACCATATATTTT

abundance: .
j_gene: TRBJ2-3
v_gene: TRBV27
d_gene: .
CDR3aa: CASSLPSPTQYF
CDR3nt: TGTGCCAGCAGTTTACCGAGCCCCACGCAGTATTTT

abundance: .
j_gene: TRBJ2-2
v_gene: TRBV9
d_gene: .
CDR3aa: CASSPSDRTNTGELFF
CDR3nt: TGTGCCAGCAGCCCATCAGACAGAACGAACACCGGGGAGCTGTTTTTT

abundance: .
j_gene: TRBJ1-6
v_gene: TRBV13
d_gene: .
CDR3aa: CASSLGRQVLNSPLHF
CDR3nt: TGTGCCAGCAGCTTAGGTCGACAGGTACTCAATTCACCCCTCCACTTT

abundance: .
j_gene: TRBJ2-3
v_gene: TRBV7-9
d_gene: .
CDR3aa: CASSPDKASTDTQYF
CDR3nt: TGTGCCAGCAGCCCTGACAAAGCCAGCACAGATACGCAGTATTTT

abundance: once
j_gene: TRBJ2-2
v_gene: TRBV10-3
d_gene: TRBD1
CDR3aa: CAIGTGNTGELFF
CDR3nt: TGTGCCATAGGGACAGGGAACACCGGGGAGCTGTTTTTT

abundance: .
j_gene: TRBJ1-5
v_gene: TRBV5-3
d_gene: TRBD1
CDR3aa: CARSYRTGPQPQHF
CDR3nt: TGTGCCAGAAGCTACAGGACAGGACCTCAGCCCCAGCATTTT

abundance: .
j_gene: TRBJ1-5
v_gene: TRBV2
d_gene: .
CDR3aa: CASTREGNQPQHF
CDR3nt: TGTGCCAGCACGAGGGAGGGCAATCAGCCCCAGCATTTT

abundance: .
j_gene: TRBJ1-2
v_gene: TRBV5-1
d_gene: .
CDR3aa: CASSFTVNYGYTF
CDR3nt: TGCGCCAGCAGCTTCACAGTCAACTATGGCTACACCTTC

abundance: .
j_gene: TRBJ1-3
v_gene: TRBV10-3
d_gene: .
CDR3aa: CAIKQQGTGNTIYF
CDR3nt: TGTGCCATCAAGCAACAGGGCACTGGAAACACCATATATTTT

abundance: .
j_gene: TRBJ1-5
v_gene: TRBV10-3
d_gene: TRBD1
CDR3aa: CAISESLSWTGNNQPQHF
CDR3nt: TGTGCCATCAGTGAGTCGCTATCATGGACAGGGAACAATCAGCCCCAGCATTTT

abundance: .
j_gene: TRBJ2-7
v_gene: TRBV27
d_gene: TRBD1
CDR3aa: CASSFGSRQGYYEQYF
CDR3nt: TGTGCCAGCAGTTTCGGATCGCGACAGGGATACTACGAGCAGTACTTC

abundance: .
j_gene: TRBJ1-5
v_gene: TRBV18
d_gene: .
CDR3aa: CASSSSTGGTRNQPQHF
CDR3nt: TGTGCCAGCTCAAGTTCTACGGGGGGCACCAGGAATCAGCCCCAGCATTTT

abundance: .
j_gene: TRBJ2-5
v_gene: TRBV7-2
d_gene: .
CDR3aa: CASTRHGGRQETQYF
CDR3nt: TGTGCCAGCACGAGGCACGGGGGTCGCCAAGAGACCCAGTACTTC

abundance: few
j_gene: TRBJ2-2
v_gene: TRBV4-2
d_gene: .
CDR3aa: CASSQGSLNTGELFF
CDR3nt: TGTGCCAGCAGCCAAGGGAGTTTAAACACCGGGGAGCTGTTTTTT

abundance: .
j_gene: TRBJ1-5
v_gene: TRBV27
d_gene: TRBD1
CDR3aa: CASSGDRHQPQHF
CDR3nt: TGTGCCAGCAGTGGGGACAGACATCAGCCCCAGCATTTT

abundance: .
j_gene: TRBJ1-6
v_gene: TRBV6-6
d_gene: TRBD1
CDR3aa: CASKPGQYSPLHF
CDR3nt: TGTGCCAGCAAACCGGGACAGTACTCACCCCTCCACTTT

abundance: once
j_gene: TRBJ2-7
v_gene: TRBV5-3
d_gene: TRBD1
CDR3aa: CARSDRTGRFYEQYF
CDR3nt: TGTGCCAGAAGCGACCGGACAGGGAGATTCTATGAGCAGTACTTC

abundance: .
j_gene: TRBJ1-6
v_gene: TRBV27
d_gene: TRBD1
CDR3aa: CASRPDRGNSPLHF
CDR3nt: TGTGCCAGCAGACCCGACAGGGGAAATTCACCCCTCCACTTT

abundance: .
j_gene: TRBJ1-3
v_gene: TRBV9
d_gene: TRBD1
CDR3aa: CASSVGPGGADTIYF
CDR3nt: TGTGCCAGCAGCGTAGGTCCAGGGGGCGCAGACACCATATATTTT

abundance: .
j_gene: TRBJ2-1
v_gene: TRBV4-2
d_gene: .
CDR3aa: CASSQAAGTSYNEQFF
CDR3nt: TGTGCCAGCAGCCAAGCGGCGGGGACCTCCTACAATGAGCAGTTCTTC

abundance: .
j_gene: TRBJ2-5
v_gene: TRBV6-5
d_gene: .
CDR3aa: CASSYSGRGGETQYF
CDR3nt: TGTGCCAGCAGTTACTCTGGCAGGGGAGGGGAGACCCAGTACTTC

abundance: .
j_gene: TRBJ2-7
v_gene: TRBV11-2
d_gene: .
CDR3aa: CASSIEGEGGYEQYF
CDR3nt: TGTGCCAGCAGCATCGAGGGGGAAGGCGGCTACGAGCAGTACTTC

abundance: .
j_gene: TRBJ1-1
v_gene: TRBV9
d_gene: .
CDR3aa: CASSVGSNTEAFF
CDR3nt: TGTGCCAGCAGCGTAGGTTCAAACACTGAAGCTTTCTTT

abundance: .
j_gene: TRBJ1-1
v_gene: TRBV6-5
d_gene: .
CDR3aa: CASRPHRNTEAFF
CDR3nt: TGTGCCAGCAGACCACACCGGAACACTGAAGCTTTCTTT

abundance: .
j_gene: TRBJ1-1
v_gene: TRBV29-1
d_gene: TRBD1
CDR3aa: CSVCGQGVVEAFF
CDR3nt: TGCAGCGTTTGCGGACAGGGGGTCGTTGAAGCTTTCTTT

abundance: .
j_gene: TRBJ2-3
v_gene: TRBV19
d_gene: TRBD2
CDR3aa: CATIAGGPIDTQYF
CDR3nt: TGTGCCACCATAGCGGGGGGGCCGATAGATACGCAGTATTTT

abundance: .
j_gene: TRBJ2-7
v_gene: TRBV5-5
d_gene: TRBD1
CDR3aa: CASSLGGGDHYEQYF
CDR3nt: TGTGCCAGCAGCTTGGGAGGGGGCGATCATTACGAGCAGTACTTC

abundance: .
j_gene: TRBJ2-7
v_gene: TRBV28
d_gene: TRBD2
CDR3aa: CASSRTSPYEQYF
CDR3nt: TGTGCCAGCAGCCGGACTAGTCCCTACGAGCAGTACTTC

abundance: .
j_gene: TRBJ2-3
v_gene: TRBV10-3
d_gene: TRBD2
CDR3aa: CAISEQAGLSTDTQYF
CDR3nt: TGTGCCATCAGTGAGCAAGCGGGATTAAGCACAGATACGCAGTATTTT